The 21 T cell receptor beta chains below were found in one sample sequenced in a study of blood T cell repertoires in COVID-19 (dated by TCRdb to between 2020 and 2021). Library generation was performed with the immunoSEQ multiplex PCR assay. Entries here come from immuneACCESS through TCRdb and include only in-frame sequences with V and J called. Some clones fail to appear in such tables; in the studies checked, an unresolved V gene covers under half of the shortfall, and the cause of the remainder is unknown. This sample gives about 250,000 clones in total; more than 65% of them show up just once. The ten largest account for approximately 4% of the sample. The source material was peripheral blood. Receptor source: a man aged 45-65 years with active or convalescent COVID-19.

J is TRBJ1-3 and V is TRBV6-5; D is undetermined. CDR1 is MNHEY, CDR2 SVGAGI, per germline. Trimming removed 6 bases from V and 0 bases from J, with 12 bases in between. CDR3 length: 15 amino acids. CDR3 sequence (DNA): TGTGCCAGCAGCCGACGAAGGAGCTCTGGAAACACCATATATTTT. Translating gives CASSRRRSSGNTIYF.

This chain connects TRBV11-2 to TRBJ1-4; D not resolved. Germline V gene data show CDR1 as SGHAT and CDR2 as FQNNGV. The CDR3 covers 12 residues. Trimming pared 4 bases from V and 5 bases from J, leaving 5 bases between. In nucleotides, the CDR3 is TGTGCCAGCAGCTCCTTAAATGAAAAACTGTTTTTT. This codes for CASSSLNEKLFF.

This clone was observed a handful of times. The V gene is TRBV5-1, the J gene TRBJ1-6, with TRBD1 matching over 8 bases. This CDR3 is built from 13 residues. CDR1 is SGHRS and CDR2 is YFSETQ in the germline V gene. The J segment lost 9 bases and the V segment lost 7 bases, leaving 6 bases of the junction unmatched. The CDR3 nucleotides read TGCGCCAGCTCATCAGGGGGCGTTTCACCCCTCCACTTT. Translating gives CASSSGGVSPLHF.

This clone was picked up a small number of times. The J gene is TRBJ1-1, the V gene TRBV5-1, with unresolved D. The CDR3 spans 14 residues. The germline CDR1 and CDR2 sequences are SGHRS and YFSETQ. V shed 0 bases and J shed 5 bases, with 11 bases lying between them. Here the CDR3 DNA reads TGCGCCAGCAGCTTGGGATACGAGAGAACTGAAGCTTTCTTT. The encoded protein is CASSLGYERTEAFF.

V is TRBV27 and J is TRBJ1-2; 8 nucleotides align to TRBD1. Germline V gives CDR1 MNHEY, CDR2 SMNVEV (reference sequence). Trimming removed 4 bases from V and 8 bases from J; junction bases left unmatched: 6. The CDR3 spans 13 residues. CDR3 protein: CASSSPGGGGYTF. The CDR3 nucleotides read TGTGCCAGCAGTTCCCCAGGGGGCGGCGGCTACACCTTC.

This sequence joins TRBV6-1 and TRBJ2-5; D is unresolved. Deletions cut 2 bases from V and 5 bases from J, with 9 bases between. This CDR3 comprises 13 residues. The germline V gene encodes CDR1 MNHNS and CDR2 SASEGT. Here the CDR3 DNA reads TGTGCCAGCAGTGAACTAGAGACCGAGACCCAGTACTTC. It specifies CASSELETETQYF.

The CDR3 DNA is TGTGCCAGCAGCGTAGAGGCCAGGGGGTCGGGAAACACCATATATTTT. Its protein is CASSVEARGSGNTIYF. The rearrangement uses TRBV9 and TRBJ1-3, with TRBD1 matching 7 bases. The germline CDR1 and CDR2 sequences are SGDLS and YYNGEE. Losses at the gene ends were 0 bases for V and 4 bases for J; bases not matched to a gene: 7. This CDR3 is built from 16 residues.

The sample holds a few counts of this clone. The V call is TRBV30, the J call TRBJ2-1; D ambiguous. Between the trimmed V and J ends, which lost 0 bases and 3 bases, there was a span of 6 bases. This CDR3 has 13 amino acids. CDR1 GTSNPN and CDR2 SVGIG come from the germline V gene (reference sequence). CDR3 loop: CAWSVASYNEQFF. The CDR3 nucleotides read TGTGCCTGGAGTGTAGCAAGCTACAATGAGCAGTTCTTC.

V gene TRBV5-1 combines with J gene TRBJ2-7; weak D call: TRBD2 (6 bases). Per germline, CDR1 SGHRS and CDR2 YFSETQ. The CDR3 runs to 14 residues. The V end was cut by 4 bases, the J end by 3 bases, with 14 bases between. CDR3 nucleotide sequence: TGCGCCAGCAGCATGCGGTCCGGGGGCTACGAGCAGTACTTC. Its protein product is CASSMRSGGYEQYF.

In DNA form, the CDR3 reads TGTGCCAGCAGGGAATTGACTAGCGGGGGCCAACTCACAGATACGCAGTATTTT. The encoded protein is CASRELTSGGQLTDTQYF. V is TRBV6-1 and J is TRBJ2-3; 12 nucleotides match TRBD2. The CDR3 runs to 18 residues. Trimming removed 6 bases from V and 2 bases from J; junction bases left unmatched: 12. CDR1 and CDR2 (germline): MNHNS, SASEGT.

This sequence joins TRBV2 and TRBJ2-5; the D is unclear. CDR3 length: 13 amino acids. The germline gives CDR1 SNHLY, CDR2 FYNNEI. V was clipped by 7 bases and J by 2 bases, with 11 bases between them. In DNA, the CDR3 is TGTGCCAGCACTAGGCTGGATCAAGAGACCCAGTACTTC. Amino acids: CASTRLDQETQYF. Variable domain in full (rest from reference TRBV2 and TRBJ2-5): EPEVTQTPSHQVTQMGQEVILRCVPISNHLYFYWYRQILGQKVEFLVSFYNNEISEKSEIFDDQFSVERPDGSNFTLKIRSTKLEDSAMYFCASTRLDQETQYFGPGTRLLVL.

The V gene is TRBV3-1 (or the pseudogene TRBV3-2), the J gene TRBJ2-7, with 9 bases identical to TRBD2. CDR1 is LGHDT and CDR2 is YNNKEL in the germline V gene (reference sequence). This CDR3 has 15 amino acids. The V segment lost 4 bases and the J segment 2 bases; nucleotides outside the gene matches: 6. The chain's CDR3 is CASSLAGGLAYEQYF. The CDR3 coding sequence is TGTGCCAGCAGCCTTGCGGGGGGGTTGGCCTACGAGCAGTACTTC.

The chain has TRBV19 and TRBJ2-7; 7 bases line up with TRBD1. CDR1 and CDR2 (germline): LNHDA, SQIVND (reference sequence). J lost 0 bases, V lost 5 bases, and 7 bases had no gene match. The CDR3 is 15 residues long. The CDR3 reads CASSDQGDPSYEQYF. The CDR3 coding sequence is TGTGCCAGTAGTGATCAGGGGGACCCCTCCTACGAGCAGTACTTC.

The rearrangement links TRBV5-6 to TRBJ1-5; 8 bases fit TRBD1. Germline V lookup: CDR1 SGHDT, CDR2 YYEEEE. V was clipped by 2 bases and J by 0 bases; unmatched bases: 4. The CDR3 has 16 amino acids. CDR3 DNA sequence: TGTGCCAGCAGCTTCAGACAGGGGATTAGCAATCAGCCCCAGCATTTT. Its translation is CASSFRQGISNQPQHF.

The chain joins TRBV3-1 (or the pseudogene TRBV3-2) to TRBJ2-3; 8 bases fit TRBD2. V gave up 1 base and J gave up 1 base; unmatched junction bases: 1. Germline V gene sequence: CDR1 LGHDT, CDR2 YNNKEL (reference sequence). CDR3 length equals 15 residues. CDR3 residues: CASSQVGGGTDTQYF. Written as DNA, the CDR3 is TGTGCCAGCAGCCAAGTCGGGGGGGGCACAGATACGCAGTATTTT.

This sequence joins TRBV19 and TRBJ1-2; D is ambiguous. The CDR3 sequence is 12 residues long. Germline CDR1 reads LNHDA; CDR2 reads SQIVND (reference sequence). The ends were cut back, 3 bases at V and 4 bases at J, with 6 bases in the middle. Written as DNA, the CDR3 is TGTGCCAGTAGTATGTCATCCTATGGCTACACCTTC. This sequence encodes CASSMSSYGYTF. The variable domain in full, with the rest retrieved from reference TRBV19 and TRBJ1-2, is DGGITQSPKYLFRKEGQNVTLSCEQNLNHDAMYWYRQDPGQGLRLIYYSQIVNDFQKGDIAEGYSVSREKKESFPLTVTSAQKNPTAFYLCASSMSSYGYTFGSGTRLTVV.

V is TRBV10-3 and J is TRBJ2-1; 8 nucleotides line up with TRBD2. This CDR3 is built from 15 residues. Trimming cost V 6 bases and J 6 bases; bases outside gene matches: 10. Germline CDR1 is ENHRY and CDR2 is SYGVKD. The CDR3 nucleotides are TGTGCCATCAGGGCGACTAGCGAGTCCCTCAATGAGCAGTTCTTC. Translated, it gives CAIRATSESLNEQFF.

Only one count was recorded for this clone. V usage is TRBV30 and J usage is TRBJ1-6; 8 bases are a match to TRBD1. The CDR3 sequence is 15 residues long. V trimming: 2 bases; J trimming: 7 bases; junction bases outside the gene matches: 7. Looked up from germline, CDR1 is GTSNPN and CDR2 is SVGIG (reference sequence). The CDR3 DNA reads TGTGCCTGGAGTCCAGGACAGGGTGCGAATTCACCCCTCCACTTT. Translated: CAWSPGQGANSPLHF.

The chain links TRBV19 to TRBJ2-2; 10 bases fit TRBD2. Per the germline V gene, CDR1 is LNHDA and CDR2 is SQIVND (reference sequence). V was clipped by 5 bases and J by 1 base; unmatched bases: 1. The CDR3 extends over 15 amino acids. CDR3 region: CASSRTSGNTGELFF. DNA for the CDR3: TGTGCCAGTAGTCGGACTAGCGGGAACACCGGGGAGCTGTTTTTT.

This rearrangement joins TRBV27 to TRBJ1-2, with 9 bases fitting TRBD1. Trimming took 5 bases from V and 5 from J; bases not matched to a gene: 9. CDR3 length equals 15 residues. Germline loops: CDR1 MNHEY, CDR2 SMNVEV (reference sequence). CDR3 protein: CASSARQGGGYGYTF. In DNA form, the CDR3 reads TGTGCCAGCAGTGCCCGACAGGGGGGCGGATATGGCTACACCTTC.

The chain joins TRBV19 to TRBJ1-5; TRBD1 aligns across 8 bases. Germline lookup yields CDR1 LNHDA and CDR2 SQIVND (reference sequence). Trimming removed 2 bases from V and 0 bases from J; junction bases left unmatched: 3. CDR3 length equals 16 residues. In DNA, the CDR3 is TGTGCCAGTAGTATACGCCAGGGGGCTAGCAATCAGCCCCAGCATTTT. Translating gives CASSIRQGASNQPQHF.